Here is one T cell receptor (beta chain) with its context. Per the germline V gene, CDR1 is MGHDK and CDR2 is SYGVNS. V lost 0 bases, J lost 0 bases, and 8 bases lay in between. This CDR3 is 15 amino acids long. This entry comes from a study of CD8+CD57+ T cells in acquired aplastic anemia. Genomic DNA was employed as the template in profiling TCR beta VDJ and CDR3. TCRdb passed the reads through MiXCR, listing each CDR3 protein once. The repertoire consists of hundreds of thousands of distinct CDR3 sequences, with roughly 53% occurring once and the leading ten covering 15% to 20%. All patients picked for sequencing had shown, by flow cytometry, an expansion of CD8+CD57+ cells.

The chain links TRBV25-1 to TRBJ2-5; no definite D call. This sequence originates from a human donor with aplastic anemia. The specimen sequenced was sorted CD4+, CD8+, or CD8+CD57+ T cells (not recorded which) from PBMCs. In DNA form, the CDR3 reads TGTGCCAGCAGTGAATATAGCAGCGACCAAGAGACCCAGTACTTC. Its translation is CASSEYSSDQETQYF.